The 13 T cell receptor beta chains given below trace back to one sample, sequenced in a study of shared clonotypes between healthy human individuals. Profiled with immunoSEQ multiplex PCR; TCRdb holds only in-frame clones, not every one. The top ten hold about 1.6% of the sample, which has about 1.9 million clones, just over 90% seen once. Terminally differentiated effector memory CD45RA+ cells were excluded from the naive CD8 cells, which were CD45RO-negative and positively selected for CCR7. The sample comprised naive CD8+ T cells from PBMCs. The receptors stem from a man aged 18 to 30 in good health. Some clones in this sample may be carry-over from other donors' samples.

CDR3 sequence: CASSLEGTTYEQFF. The CDR3 DNA is TGTGCCAGCAGCTTAGAGGGGACTACCTATGAGCAGTTCTTC. This chain joins TRBV7-8 and TRBJ2-1; 7 nucleotides agree with TRBD2. The CDR3 is 14 residues long. The junction had 5 bases not matched to a gene; V was cut back by 1 base and J by 8 bases. Germline V gene lookup returns CDR1 SGHVS and CDR2 FQNEAQ.

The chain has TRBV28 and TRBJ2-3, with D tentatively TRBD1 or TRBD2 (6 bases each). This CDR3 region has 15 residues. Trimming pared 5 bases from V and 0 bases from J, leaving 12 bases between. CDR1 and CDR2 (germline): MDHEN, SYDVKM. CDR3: CASSPGGGSTDTQYF. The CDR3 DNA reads TGTGCCAGCAGTCCCGGAGGGGGGAGCACAGATACGCAGTATTTT.

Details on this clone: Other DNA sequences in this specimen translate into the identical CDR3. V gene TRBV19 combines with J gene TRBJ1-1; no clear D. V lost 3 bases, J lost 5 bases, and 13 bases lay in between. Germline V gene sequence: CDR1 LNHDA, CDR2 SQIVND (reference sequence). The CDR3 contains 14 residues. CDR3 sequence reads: CASSIDLEGTEAFF. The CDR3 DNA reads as TGTGCCAGTAGTATTGACCTTGAAGGTACTGAAGCTTTCTTT.

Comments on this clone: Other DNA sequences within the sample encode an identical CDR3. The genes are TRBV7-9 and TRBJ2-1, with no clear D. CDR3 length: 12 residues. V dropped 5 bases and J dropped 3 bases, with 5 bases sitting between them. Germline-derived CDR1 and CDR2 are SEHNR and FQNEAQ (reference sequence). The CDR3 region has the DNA TGTGCCAGCAGCCTTGACTACAATGAGCAGTTCTTC. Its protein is CASSLDYNEQFF.

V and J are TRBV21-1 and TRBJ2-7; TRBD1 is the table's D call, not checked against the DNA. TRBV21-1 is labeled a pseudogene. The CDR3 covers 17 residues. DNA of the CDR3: TGTGCCAGCAGCAAAGCTGAGATATACAGGGCCTCCTACGAGCAGTACTTC. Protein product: CASSKAEIYRASYEQYF.

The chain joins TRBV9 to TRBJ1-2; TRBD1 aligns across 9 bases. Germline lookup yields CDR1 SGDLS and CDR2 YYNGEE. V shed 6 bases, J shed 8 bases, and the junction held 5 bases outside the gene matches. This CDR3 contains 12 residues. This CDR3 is CASTTGGRGYTF. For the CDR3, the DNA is TGTGCCAGCACGACAGGGGGTCGGGGCTACACCTTC.

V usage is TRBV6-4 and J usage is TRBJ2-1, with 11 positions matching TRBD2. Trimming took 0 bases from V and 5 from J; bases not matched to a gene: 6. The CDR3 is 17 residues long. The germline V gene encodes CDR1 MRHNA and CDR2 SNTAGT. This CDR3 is CASSDSTGGLADNEQFF. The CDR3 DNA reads TGTGCCAGCAGTGACTCGACGGGGGGACTAGCGGACAATGAGCAGTTCTTC.

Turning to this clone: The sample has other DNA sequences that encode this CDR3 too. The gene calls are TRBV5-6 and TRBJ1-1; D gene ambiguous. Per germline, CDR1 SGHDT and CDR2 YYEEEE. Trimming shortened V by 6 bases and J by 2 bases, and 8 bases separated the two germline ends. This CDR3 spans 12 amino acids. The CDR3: CASTAGNTEAFF. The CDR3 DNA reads TGTGCCAGCACCGCGGGAAACACTGAAGCTTTCTTT.

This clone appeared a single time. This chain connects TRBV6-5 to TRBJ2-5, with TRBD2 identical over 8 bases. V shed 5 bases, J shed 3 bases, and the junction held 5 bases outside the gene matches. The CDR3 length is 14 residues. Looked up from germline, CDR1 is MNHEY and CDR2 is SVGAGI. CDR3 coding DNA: TGTGCCAGCAGTCATTCAGCGGGAGAAGAGACCCAGTACTTC. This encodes CASSHSAGEETQYF.

This CDR3 is CASSVAGASGTDTQYF. As DNA, the CDR3 is TGTGCCAGCAGCGTAGCTGGGGCCAGCGGCACAGATACGCAGTATTTT. The V and J genes are TRBV9 and TRBJ2-3, with D possibly TRBD1 on 5 matching bases. Germline V gene data show CDR1 as SGDLS and CDR2 as YYNGEE. The ends were cut back, 0 bases at V and 1 base at J, with 12 bases in the middle. The CDR3 loop spans 16 amino acids.

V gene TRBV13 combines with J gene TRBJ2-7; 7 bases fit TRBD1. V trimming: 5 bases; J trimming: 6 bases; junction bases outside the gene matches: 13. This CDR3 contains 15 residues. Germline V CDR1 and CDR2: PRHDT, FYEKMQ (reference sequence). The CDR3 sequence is CASSPLTHRTGEQYF. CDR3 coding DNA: TGTGCCAGCAGCCCACTTACACACAGGACAGGCGAGCAGTACTTC. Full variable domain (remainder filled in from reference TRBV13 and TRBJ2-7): AAGVIQSPRHLIKEKRETATLKCYPIPRHDTVYWYQQGPGQDPQFLISFYEKMQSDKGSIPDRFSAQQFSDYHSELNMSSLELGDSALYFCASSPLTHRTGEQYFGPGTRLTVT.

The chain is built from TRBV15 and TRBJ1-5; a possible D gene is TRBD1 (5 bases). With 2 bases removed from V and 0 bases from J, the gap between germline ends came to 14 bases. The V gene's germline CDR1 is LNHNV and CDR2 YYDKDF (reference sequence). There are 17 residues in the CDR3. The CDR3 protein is CATSRKTTQGSNQPQHF. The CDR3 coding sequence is TGTGCCACCAGCAGAAAAACAACGCAGGGTAGCAATCAGCCCCAGCATTTT.

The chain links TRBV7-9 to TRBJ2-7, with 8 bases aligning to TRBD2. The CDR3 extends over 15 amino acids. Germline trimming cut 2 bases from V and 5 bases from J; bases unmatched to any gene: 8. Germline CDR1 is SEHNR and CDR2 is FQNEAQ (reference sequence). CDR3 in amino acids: CASSLSGGLRHEQYF. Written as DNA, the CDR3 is TGTGCCAGCAGCTTAAGCGGGGGCCTGAGACACGAGCAGTACTTC.